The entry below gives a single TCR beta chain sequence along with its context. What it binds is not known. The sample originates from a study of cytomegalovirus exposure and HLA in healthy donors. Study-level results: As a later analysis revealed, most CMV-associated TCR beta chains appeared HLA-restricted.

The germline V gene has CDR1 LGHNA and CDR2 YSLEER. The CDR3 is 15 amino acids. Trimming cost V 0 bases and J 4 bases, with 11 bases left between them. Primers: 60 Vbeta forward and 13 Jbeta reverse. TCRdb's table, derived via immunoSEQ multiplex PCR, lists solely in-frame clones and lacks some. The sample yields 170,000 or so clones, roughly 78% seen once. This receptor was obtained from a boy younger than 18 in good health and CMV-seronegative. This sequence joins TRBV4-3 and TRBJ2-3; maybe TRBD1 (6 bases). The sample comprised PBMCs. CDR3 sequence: CASSQESGGADTQYF. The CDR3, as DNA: TGCGCCAGCAGCCAAGAAAGTGGGGGCGCAGATACGCAGTATTTT.